This T cell receptor (beta chain) was recovered during a study of blood T cell repertoires in COVID-19. Looking at the study overall: Sites in the United States, Italy and Spain provided acute and convalescent COVID-19 samples. PBMCs, B-cell-depleted T cells, or T cells were the source of the cDNA or gDNA that made up the material.

V lost 6 bases and J lost 7; bases outside the gene matches: 9. Germline lookup yields CDR1 SGHAT and CDR2 FQNNGV. The CDR3 consists of 14 residues. Repertoires were generated with immunoSEQ multiplex PCR, while TCRdb's copy carries only in-frame clones and drops some. The sample yields about 91,000 clones, roughly 71% seen once. The chain is built from TRBV11-2 and TRBJ2-1; 7 nucleotides line up with TRBD1. The TCR originated in a woman aged 80 or older with acute or convalescent COVID-19. Sequencing was performed on peripheral blood. CDR3 DNA sequence: TGTGCCAGCAGGTTCCCAGGGGGTCGAAATGAGCAGTTCTTC. Encoded protein: CASRFPGGRNEQFF.